The clone carrying this T cell receptor beta chain showed up just a few times. A UMI-containing oligonucleotide was joined by 3' ligation to the TCR cDNA template. Input was roughly 1 to 1,100 ng of DNase-treated total RNA without cell sorting. This record belongs to a study of naive and memory T cell subsets. The SP2 primer and nested alpha and beta constant region primers amplified ligated cDNA in four rounds. TCRdb re-called the 5' RACE reads with MiXCR, one entry per CDR3 protein. Among some 60,000 distinct CDR3 sequences listed, 8% were seen once. V was clipped by 4 bases and J by 5 bases, with 11 bases between them. Germline V lookup: CDR1 SGHRS, CDR2 YFSETQ. This CDR3 spans 13 amino acids.

The clonotype comes from a female donor in good health. This chain links TRBV5-1 with TRBJ2-3, with a tentative D call TRBD1 (5 bases). As DNA, the CDR3 is TGCGCCAGCAGCGCCCCGCAGGGAGATACGCAGTATTTT. Its translation is CASSAPQGDTQYF.